These 17 T cell receptor beta chains came from one sample sequenced in a study of neurological immune-mediated disorders. TCRdb fed the 5' RACE reads into MiXCR, producing one record per CDR3 protein. The sample lists 35,000 to 45,000 distinct CDR3 sequences; around 7.8% were seen once. Material: PBMCs. Receptors were obtained from a woman aged 40 to 50 in good health.

Many counts were recorded for this clonotype. The CDR3 loop is CASSLWTSGTDTQYF. CDR3 bases: TGTGCCAGCAGTTTGTGGACTAGCGGGACGGATACGCAGTATTTT. The chain couples TRBV6-2 or TRBV6-3 to TRBJ2-3, with 12 bases lining up with TRBD2. V trimming: 4 bases; J trimming: 6 bases; junction bases outside the gene matches: 5. Germline V lookup: CDR1 MNHEY, CDR2 SVGEGT. This CDR3 has 15 amino acids.

This clonotype has a handful of counts. The rearrangement joins TRBV29-1 to TRBJ1-5; maybe TRBD1 (6 bases). The length of the CDR3 is 14 residues. Germline lookup yields CDR1 SQVTM and CDR2 ANQGSEA. V lost 4 bases and J 2 bases, leaving 12 bases between the germline ends. CDR3 in amino acids: CSVGTGTRNQPQHF. The DNA for the CDR3 is TGCAGCGTTGGCACCGGGACACGCAATCAGCCCCAGCATTTT.

The chain employs TRBV10-2 and TRBJ2-5; D may match TRBD1 or TRBD2 (7 bases each). Trimming left V 10 bases short and J 5 bases short, with 14 bases between. CDR1 is WSHSY, CDR2 SAAADI, per germline. This CDR3 comprises 12 residues. The CDR3 reads CATSGGGETQYF. The DNA of the CDR3 is TGCGCCACTTCAGGGGGGGGCGAGACCCAGTACTTC.

This clonotype was observed at least ten times. The V call is TRBV7-9, the J call TRBJ1-5, with D unclear. The CDR3 is 12 amino acids. Between the trimmed V and J ends, which lost 6 bases and 4 bases, there was a span of 7 bases. Per germline, CDR1 SEHNR and CDR2 FQNEAQ (reference sequence). The CDR3 region is CASSGVNQPQHF. CDR3 bases: TGTGCCAGCAGTGGAGTGAATCAGCCCCAGCATTTT.

This clonotype was counted at least ten times. The gene calls are TRBV29-1 and TRBJ2-3, with D perhaps being TRBD1 or TRBD2 (6 bases each). V was cut by 7 bases and J by 0 bases, with 11 bases left in between. The germline V gene encodes CDR1 SQVTM and CDR2 ANQGSEA. CDR3 length: 13 amino acids. The DNA of the CDR3 is TGCAGCGCCAGGAGGGGGAGCACAGATACGCAGTATTTT. Translated: CSARRGSTDTQYF.

This clonotype was seen ten or more times. This chain links TRBV10-3 with TRBJ1-5; D may be TRBD1 (6 bases). This CDR3 is built from 15 residues. Trimming shortened V by 10 bases and J by 2 bases, and 18 bases separated the two germline ends. Germline V gene data show CDR1 as ENHRY and CDR2 as SYGVKD. CDR3 nucleotide sequence: TGTGCCACTCGAGGGGGGGAGGGGCGCAATCAGCCCCAGCATTTT. This gives the protein CATRGGEGRNQPQHF.

This clonotype was recorded at least ten times. The chain recombines TRBV5-1 with TRBJ2-7; 7 nucleotides align to TRBD2. CDR1 SGHRS and CDR2 YFSETQ come from the germline V gene. Trimming at V came to 4 bases and at J to 1 base, leaving 11 bases not matched to a gene. This CDR3 region has 16 residues. The CDR3 spells CASSREEGAGSYEQYF. Here the CDR3 DNA reads TGCGCCAGCAGCCGCGAGGAGGGAGCGGGATCCTACGAGCAGTACTTC.

This clonotype was detected many times. The J gene is TRBJ2-2, the V gene TRBV5-6, with 8 bases matching TRBD2. Per germline, CDR1 SGHDT and CDR2 YYEEEE. CDR3 length equals 16 residues. The trim removed 0 bases at V and 3 bases at J, leaving 4 bases unmatched. The CDR3 DNA reads as TGTGCCAGCAGCTTGGAGGAGCGGGAGCACACCGGGGAGCTGTTTTTT. This translates into CASSLEEREHTGELFF.

This clonotype was seen only a few times. V is TRBV20-1 and J is TRBJ1-2; D gene unclear. Trimming pared 2 bases from V and 7 bases from J, leaving 14 bases between. The germline gives CDR1 DFQATT, CDR2 SNEGSKA (reference sequence). The CDR3 covers 13 residues. CDR3: CSARSGGIGGYTF. DNA for the CDR3: TGCAGTGCTAGATCCGGCGGGATAGGTGGCTACACCTTC.

This clonotype was seen many times. The chain carries TRBV15 and TRBJ2-7; 7 bases align to TRBD2. The germline V gene has CDR1 LNHNV and CDR2 YYDKDF (reference sequence). This CDR3 contains 15 residues. J gave up 4 bases and V 0 bases, and 6 bases lay outside the gene matches. The CDR3 nucleotides read TGTGCCACCAGCAGAGAGGCGGGAGCGATATACGAGCAGTACTTC. Amino acids: CATSREAGAIYEQYF.

This clonotype appeared many times. The chain uses TRBV12-3 or TRBV12-4 and TRBJ2-3, with D perhaps matching TRBD2 (5 bases). The CDR3 totals 13 residues. V was cut by 3 bases and J by 2 bases, with 6 bases left in between. CDR3 nucleotides: TGTGCCAGCAGTTTCGGGGTCACAGATACGCAGTATTTT. Protein: CASSFGVTDTQYF.

In its sample, this clonotype was seen many times. This chain links TRBV20-1 with TRBJ2-3; 8 bases align to TRBD2. V was clipped by 4 bases and J by 2 bases; unmatched bases: 8. The germline CDR1 and CDR2 sequences are DFQATT and SNEGSKA (reference sequence). This CDR3 is 15 amino acids long. CDR3 amino acids: CSAMRLAGFTDTQYF. Here the CDR3 DNA reads TGCAGTGCTATGCGCCTAGCGGGCTTCACAGATACGCAGTATTTT.

With regard to this clonotype: One end of the junction is discordant with germline, which a read error may explain. The rearrangement links TRBV3-1 to TRBJ1-4; no clear D. The germline V gene encodes CDR1 LGHDT and CDR2 YNNKEL (reference sequence). This CDR3 is built from 15 residues. In nucleotides, the CDR3 is TGTGCCAGCAGCCAAGAGACGCCAACTACTGAAAAACTGTTTTTT. Translation: CASSQETPTTEKLFF.

This clonotype was seen repeatedly, ten times or more. The V call is TRBV4-1, the J call TRBJ2-3; 9 positions agree with TRBD2. V trimming: 0 bases; J trimming: 1 base; junction bases outside the gene matches: 5. The V gene's germline CDR1 is MGHRA and CDR2 YSYEKL. This CDR3 is built from 17 residues. CDR3 amino acids: CASSQDPPSGGTDTQYF. The CDR3 DNA follows: TGCGCCAGCAGCCAAGATCCGCCTAGCGGGGGCACAGATACGCAGTATTTT.

There are many counts of this clonotype. This chain connects TRBV7-2 to TRBJ2-7, with 12 bases identical to TRBD1. V trimming: 0 bases; J trimming: 1 base; junction bases outside the gene matches: 10. In germline, CDR1 is SGHTA, CDR2 FQGNSA. This CDR3 is 19 amino acids long. This CDR3 reads CASSLAPGQGAGSSYEQYF. CDR3 coding DNA: TGTGCCAGCAGCTTAGCTCCGGGACAGGGGGCCGGAAGTTCCTACGAGCAGTACTTC.

This clonotype has a count of ten or more. The CDR3 bases are TGCAGCGCTTCCGGACTAGCGGGGGGGACCCAGTACTTC. Protein: CSASGLAGGTQYF. The rearrangement links TRBV29-1 to TRBJ2-5, with TRBD2 matching over 14 bases. CDR3 length: 13 residues. The germline gives CDR1 SQVTM, CDR2 ANQGSEA. The J segment lost 7 bases and the V segment lost 7 bases, leaving 5 bases of the junction unmatched. The entire variable domain, with the rest obtained from reference TRBV29-1 and TRBJ2-5, is as follows: SAVISQKPSRDICQRGTSLTIQCQVDSQVTMMFWYRQQPGQSLTLIATANQGSEATYESGFVIDKFPISRPNLTFSTLTVSNMSPEDSSIYLCSASGLAGGTQYFGPGTRLLVL.

This clonotype was counted many times. This chain connects TRBV20-1 to TRBJ2-1, with 11 positions matching TRBD1. The CDR3 spans 13 residues. Looked up from germline, CDR1 is DFQATT and CDR2 is SNEGSKA (reference sequence). V gave up 6 bases and J gave up 6 bases; unmatched junction bases: 4. CDR3 coding DNA: TGCAGTGCGACCGGGACAGGGGGCAATGAGCAGTTCTTC. This codes for CSATGTGGNEQFF.